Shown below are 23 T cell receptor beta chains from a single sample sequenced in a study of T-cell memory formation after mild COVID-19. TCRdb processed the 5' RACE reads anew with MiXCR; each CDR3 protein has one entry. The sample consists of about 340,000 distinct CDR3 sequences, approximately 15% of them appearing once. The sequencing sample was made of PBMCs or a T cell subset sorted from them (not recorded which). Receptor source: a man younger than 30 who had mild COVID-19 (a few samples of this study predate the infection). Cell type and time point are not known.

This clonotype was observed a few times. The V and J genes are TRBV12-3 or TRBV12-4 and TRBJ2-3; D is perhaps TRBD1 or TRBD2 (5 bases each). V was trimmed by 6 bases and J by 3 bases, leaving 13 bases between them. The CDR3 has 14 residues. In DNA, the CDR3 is TGTGCCAGCAGCGGATCGGGACGAACAGATACGCAGTATTTT. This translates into CASSGSGRTDTQYF.

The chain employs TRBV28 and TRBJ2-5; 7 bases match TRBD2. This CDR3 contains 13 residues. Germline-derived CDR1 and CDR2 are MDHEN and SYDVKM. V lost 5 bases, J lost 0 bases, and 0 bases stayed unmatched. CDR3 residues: CASSGGDQETQYF. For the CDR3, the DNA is TGTGCCAGCAGTGGGGGGGACCAAGAGACCCAGTACTTC.

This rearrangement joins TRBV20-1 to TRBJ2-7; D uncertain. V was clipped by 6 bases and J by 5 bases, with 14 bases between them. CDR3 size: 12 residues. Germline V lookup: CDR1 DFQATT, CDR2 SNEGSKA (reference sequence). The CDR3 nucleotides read TGCAGTGCAATAGGTGGTAAGGACGAGCAGTACTTC. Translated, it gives CSAIGGKDEQYF.

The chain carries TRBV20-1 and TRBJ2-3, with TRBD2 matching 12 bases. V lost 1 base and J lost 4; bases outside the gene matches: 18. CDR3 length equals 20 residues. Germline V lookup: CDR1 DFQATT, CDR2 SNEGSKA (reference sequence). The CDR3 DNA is TGCAGTGCTAGAGTCCCCGTTCCTTCGACTAGCGGGGGTTGGGCAGATACGCAGTATTTT. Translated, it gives CSARVPVPSTSGGWADTQYF.

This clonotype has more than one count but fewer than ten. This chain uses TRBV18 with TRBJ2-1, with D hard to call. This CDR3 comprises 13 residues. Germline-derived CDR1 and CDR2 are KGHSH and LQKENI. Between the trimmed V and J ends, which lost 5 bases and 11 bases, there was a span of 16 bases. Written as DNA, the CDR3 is TGTGCCAGCTCAACCCCCGGAATAGACCAGCAGTTCTTC. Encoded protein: CASSTPGIDQQFF.

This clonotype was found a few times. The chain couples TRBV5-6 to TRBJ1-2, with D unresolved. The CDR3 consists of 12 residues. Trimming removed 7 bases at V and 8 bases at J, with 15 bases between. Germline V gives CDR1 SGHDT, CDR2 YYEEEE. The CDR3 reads CASRWTEGGYTF. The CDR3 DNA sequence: TGTGCCAGCCGATGGACCGAGGGAGGCTACACCTTC.

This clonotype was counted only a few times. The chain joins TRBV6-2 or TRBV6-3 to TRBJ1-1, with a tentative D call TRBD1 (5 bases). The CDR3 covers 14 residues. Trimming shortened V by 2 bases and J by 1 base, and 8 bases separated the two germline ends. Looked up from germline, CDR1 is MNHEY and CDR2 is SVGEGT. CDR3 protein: CASSYGGGNTEAFF. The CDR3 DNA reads TGTGCCAGCAGTTACGGGGGGGGGAACACTGAAGCTTTCTTT.

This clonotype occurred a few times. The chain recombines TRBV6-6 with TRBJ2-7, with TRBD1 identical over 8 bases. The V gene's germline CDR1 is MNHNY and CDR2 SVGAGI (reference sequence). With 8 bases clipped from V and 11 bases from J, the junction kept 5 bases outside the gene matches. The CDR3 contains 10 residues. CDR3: CASGDRGKYV. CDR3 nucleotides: TGTGCCAGCGGCGACAGGGGCAAGTACGTC.

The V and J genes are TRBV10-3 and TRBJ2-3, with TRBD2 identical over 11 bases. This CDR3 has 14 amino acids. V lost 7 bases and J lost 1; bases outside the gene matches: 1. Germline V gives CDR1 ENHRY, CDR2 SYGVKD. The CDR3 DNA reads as TGTGCCATCAAGACTAGCGGGGGCACAGATACGCAGTATTTT. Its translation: CAIKTSGGTDTQYF.

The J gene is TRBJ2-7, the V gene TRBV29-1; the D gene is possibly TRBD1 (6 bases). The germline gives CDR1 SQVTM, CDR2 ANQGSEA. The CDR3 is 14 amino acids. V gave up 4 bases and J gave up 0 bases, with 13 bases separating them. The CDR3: CSVGPTGFSYEQYF. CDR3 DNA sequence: TGCAGCGTTGGACCGACAGGCTTCTCCTACGAGCAGTACTTC.

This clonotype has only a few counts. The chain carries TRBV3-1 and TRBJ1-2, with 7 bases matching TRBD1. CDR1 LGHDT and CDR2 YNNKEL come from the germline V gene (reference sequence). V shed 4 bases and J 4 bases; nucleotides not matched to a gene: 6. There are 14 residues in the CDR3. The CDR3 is CASSLRTGTYGYTF. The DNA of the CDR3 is TGTGCCAGCAGCCTCCGGACAGGTACCTATGGCTACACCTTC.

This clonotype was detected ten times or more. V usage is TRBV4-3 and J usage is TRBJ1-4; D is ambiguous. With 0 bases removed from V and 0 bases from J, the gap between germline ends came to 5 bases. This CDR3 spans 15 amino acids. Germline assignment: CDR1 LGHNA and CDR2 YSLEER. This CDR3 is CASSQDGATNEKLFF. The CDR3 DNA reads TGCGCCAGCAGCCAAGATGGGGCAACTAATGAAAAACTGTTTTTT.

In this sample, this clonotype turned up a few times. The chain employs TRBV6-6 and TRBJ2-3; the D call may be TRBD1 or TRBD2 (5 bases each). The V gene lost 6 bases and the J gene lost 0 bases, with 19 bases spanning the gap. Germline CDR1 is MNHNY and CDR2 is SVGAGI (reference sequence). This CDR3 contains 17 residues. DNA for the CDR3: TGTGCCAGCAGGCCTCAACAAGGGACGGCGAGCACAGATACGCAGTATTTT. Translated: CASRPQQGTASTDTQYF.

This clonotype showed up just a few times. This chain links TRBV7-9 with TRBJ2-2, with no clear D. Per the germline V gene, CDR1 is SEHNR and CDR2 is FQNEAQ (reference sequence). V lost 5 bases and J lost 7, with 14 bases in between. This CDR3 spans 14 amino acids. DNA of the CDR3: TGTGCCAGCAGCGCCCGAAGTGGCGGCGGGGAGCTGTTTTTT. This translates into CASSARSGGGELFF.

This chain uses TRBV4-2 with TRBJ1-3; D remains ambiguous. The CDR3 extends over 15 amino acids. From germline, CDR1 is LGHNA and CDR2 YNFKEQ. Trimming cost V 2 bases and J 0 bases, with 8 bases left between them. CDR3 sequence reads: CASSQQGSSGNTIYF. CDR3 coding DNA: TGTGCCAGCAGCCAACAAGGGAGCTCTGGAAACACCATATATTTT.

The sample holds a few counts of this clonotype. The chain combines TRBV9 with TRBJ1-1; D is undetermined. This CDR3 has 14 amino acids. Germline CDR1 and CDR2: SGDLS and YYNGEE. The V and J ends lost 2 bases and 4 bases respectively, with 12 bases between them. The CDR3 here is CASSVGSGTTEAFF. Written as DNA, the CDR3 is TGTGCCAGCAGCGTGGGGTCAGGAACCACTGAAGCTTTCTTT.

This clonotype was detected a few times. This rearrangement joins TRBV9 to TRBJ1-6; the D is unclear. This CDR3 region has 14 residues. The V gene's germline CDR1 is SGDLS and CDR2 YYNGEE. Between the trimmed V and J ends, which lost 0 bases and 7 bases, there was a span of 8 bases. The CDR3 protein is CASSVDGRNSPLHF. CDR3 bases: TGTGCCAGCAGCGTAGACGGTCGAAATTCACCCCTCCACTTT.

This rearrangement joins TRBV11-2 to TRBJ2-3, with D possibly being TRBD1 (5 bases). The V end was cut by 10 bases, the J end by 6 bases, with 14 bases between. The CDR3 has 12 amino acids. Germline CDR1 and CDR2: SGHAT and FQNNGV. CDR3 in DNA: TGTGCCATCAGTTCAGGGTGGGATACGCAGTATTTT. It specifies CAISSGWDTQYF.

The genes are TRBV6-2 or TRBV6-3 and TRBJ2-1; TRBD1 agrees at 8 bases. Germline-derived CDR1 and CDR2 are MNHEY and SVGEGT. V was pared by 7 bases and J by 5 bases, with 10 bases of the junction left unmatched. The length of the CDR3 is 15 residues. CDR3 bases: TGTGCCAGCATTGCGGACAGGGAGTTGGACAATGAGCAGTTCTTC. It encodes CASIADRELDNEQFF.

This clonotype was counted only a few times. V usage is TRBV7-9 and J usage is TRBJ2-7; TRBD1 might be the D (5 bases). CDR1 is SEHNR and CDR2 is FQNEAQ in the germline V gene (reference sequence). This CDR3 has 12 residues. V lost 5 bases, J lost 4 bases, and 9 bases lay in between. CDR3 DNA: TGTGCCAGCAGCACTACAGGTTACGAGCAGTACTTC. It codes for CASSTTGYEQYF.

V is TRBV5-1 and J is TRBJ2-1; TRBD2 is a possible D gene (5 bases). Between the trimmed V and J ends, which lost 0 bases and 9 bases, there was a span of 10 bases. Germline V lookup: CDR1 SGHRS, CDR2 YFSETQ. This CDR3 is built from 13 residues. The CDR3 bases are TGCGCCAGCAGCTTGGCCCCCGAGGGTGAGCAGTTCTTC. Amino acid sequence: CASSLAPEGEQFF. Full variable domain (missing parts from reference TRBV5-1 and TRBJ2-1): KAGVTQTPRYLIKTRGQQVTLSCSPISGHRSVSWYQQTPGQGLQFLFEYFSETQRNKGNFPGRFSGRQFSNSRSEMNVSTLELGDSALYLCASSLAPEGEQFFGPGTRLTVL.

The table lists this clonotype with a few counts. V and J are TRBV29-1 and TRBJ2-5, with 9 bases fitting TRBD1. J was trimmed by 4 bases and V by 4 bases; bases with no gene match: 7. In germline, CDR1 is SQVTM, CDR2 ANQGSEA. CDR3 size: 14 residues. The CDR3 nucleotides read TGCAGCGTTGGGGGAGACAGGGGGTCAGAGACCCAGTACTTC. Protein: CSVGGDRGSETQYF.

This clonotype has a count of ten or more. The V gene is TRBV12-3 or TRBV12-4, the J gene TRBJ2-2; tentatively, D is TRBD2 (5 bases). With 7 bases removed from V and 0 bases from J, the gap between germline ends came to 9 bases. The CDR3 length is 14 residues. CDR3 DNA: TGTGCCAGCAAGCTAGCTGCGAACACCGGGGAGCTGTTTTTT. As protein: CASKLAANTGELFF.